Below, 23 T cell receptor beta chains from the same sample are listed, as sequenced in a study of shared clonotypes between healthy human individuals. Assay used: immunoSEQ multiplex PCR; TCRdb lists only in-frame clones, some missing. The table lists around 2.1 million clones, approximately 94% of them singletons. Specimen: naive CD4+ T cells sorted from blood. The sample's subset: CD45RA+ positively selected. These receptors all come from a young man in good health.

V usage is TRBV19 and J usage is TRBJ2-1; D gene uncertain. V was cut by 4 bases and J by 8 bases, with 15 bases left in between. The germline V gene encodes CDR1 LNHDA and CDR2 SQIVND (reference sequence). The CDR3 is 14 residues long. The CDR3 DNA follows: TGTGCCAGTAGTAACGGCGGATCTAACTATGAGCAGTTCTTC. Translated, it gives CASSNGGSNYEQFF.

This chain connects TRBV2 to TRBJ1-2; 11 nucleotides line up with TRBD1. Germline V lookup: CDR1 SNHLY, CDR2 FYNNEI. The CDR3 extends over 15 amino acids. J gave up 4 bases and V 6 bases, and 7 bases lay outside the gene matches. CDR3 DNA sequence: TGTGCCAGCAGGTCTCCGGGACAGGGGGGCTATGGCTACACCTTC. Translated: CASRSPGQGGYGYTF.

The rearrangement joins TRBV5-6 to TRBJ2-5; D perhaps matches TRBD2 (6 bases). CDR1 is SGHDT, CDR2 YYEEEE, per germline. Trimming stripped 1 base from V and 2 bases from J, with 9 bases between. This CDR3 comprises 14 residues. CDR3 amino acids: CASSLISGQETQYF. The CDR3 DNA follows: TGTGCCAGCAGCTTGATTAGCGGTCAAGAGACCCAGTACTTC.

J is TRBJ2-7 and V is TRBV5-1; D remains ambiguous. The germline V gene encodes CDR1 SGHRS and CDR2 YFSETQ. This CDR3 comprises 16 residues. Trimming removed 4 bases from V and 2 bases from J, with 19 bases in between. The CDR3 DNA is TGCGCCAGCAGCGAAGGTTCGTGGACCCTCACCTACGAGCAGTACTTC. Protein product: CASSEGSWTLTYEQYF.

This clone was recorded once. The chain couples TRBV5-6 to TRBJ2-1; 7 positions match TRBD1. Germline V gene lookup returns CDR1 SGHDT and CDR2 YYEEEE. The CDR3 is made up of 15 amino acids. The trim removed 0 bases at V and 2 bases at J, leaving 2 bases unmatched. The CDR3, as DNA: TGTGCCAGCAGCTTGGAAGGGACAGCCTACAATGAGCAGTTCTTC. Translated: CASSLEGTAYNEQFF.

J is TRBJ2-3 and V is TRBV5-1, with TRBD2 as a possible D gene (6 bases). The CDR3 consists of 18 residues. Germline loops: CDR1 SGHRS, CDR2 YFSETQ. V shed 4 bases and J shed 3 bases, with 24 bases lying between them. In nucleotides, the CDR3 is TGCGCCAGCAGCCTCACGGGCCGATTGGGACTGTTTACAGATACGCAGTATTTT. It translates to CASSLTGRLGLFTDTQYF.

This chain links TRBV5-1 with TRBJ1-4; D gene unclear. The germline CDR1 and CDR2 sequences are SGHRS and YFSETQ. The CDR3 is 14 residues long. Trimming stripped 0 bases from V and 3 bases from J, with 6 bases between. This CDR3 is CASSLGDANEKLFF. CDR3 sequence (DNA): TGCGCCAGCAGCTTGGGGGATGCTAATGAAAAACTGTTTTTT.

The chain couples TRBV18 to TRBJ1-2, with D unresolved. Trimming pared 3 bases from V and 4 bases from J, leaving 18 bases between. The CDR3 length is 16 residues. Germline V gives CDR1 KGHSH, CDR2 LQKENI. Here the CDR3 reads CASSPEDLLLFYGYTF. The CDR3 region has the DNA TGTGCCAGCTCACCGGAAGACCTATTACTTTTCTATGGCTACACCTTC.

The rearrangement links TRBV28 to TRBJ2-4; a weak D match, TRBD1 (7 bases). CDR1 and CDR2 (germline): MDHEN, SYDVKM. The CDR3 is 18 residues long. V was clipped by 5 bases and J by 0 bases, with 20 bases between them. CDR3 residues: CASSLGGLTGVAKNIQYF. CDR3 DNA sequence: TGTGCCAGCAGTCTGGGGGGCCTCACAGGGGTAGCCAAAAACATTCAGTACTTC.

This rearrangement joins TRBV27 to TRBJ2-2; 10 bases line up with TRBD1. This CDR3 has 18 residues. Germline loops: CDR1 MNHEY, CDR2 SMNVEV (reference sequence). The V segment lost 5 bases and the J segment 1 base; nucleotides outside the gene matches: 10. CDR3 sequence (DNA): TGTGCCAGCAGTCGAAAAAGGGGACAGGGGAAGAACACCGGGGAGCTGTTTTTT. Its translation: CASSRKRGQGKNTGELFF.

This clone was detected only once. The chain links TRBV4-1 to TRBJ2-5, with TRBD1 as a possible D gene (6 bases). This CDR3 has 16 residues. Trimming cost V 0 bases and J 4 bases, with 15 bases left between them. Germline CDR1 is MGHRA and CDR2 is YSYEKL. CDR3 protein: CASSQEGEGGRETQYF. CDR3 in DNA: TGCGCCAGCAGCCAAGAAGGGGAAGGGGGTCGAGAGACCCAGTACTTC.

The chain recombines TRBV5-8 with TRBJ2-2; the D gene is possibly TRBD1 (6 bases). Trimming shortened V by 0 bases and J by 3 bases, and 18 bases separated the two germline ends. The CDR3 extends over 18 amino acids. Per germline, CDR1 SGHTS and CDR2 YDEGEE. The CDR3 spells CASSLDVIGQPHTGELFF. The CDR3 coding sequence is TGTGCCAGCAGCTTGGATGTTATAGGACAGCCACACACCGGGGAGCTGTTTTTT.

Details on this clone: Other DNA sequences in the sample encode the same CDR3. The chain couples TRBV6-6 to TRBJ2-7; D gene uncertain. Trimming pared 5 bases from V and 4 bases from J, leaving 6 bases between. The CDR3 totals 11 residues. Germline CDR1 reads MNHNY; CDR2 reads SVGAGI (reference sequence). CDR3 residues: CASSINYEQYF. CDR3 bases: TGTGCCAGCAGTATTAATTACGAGCAGTACTTC.

This clone was detected only once. The chain combines TRBV29-1 with TRBJ2-2; tentative D call: TRBD2 (6 bases). Looked up from germline, CDR1 is SQVTM and CDR2 is ANQGSEA. This CDR3 has 14 residues. Trimming left V 4 bases short and J 5 bases short, with 14 bases between. CDR3 nucleotide sequence: TGCAGCGTTGTTATGGAGGGTGGGACCGGGGAGCTGTTTTTT. This codes for CSVVMEGGTGELFF.

The chain is built from TRBV5-6 and TRBJ2-2; 10 bases match TRBD1. This CDR3 has 18 amino acids. Germline CDR1 reads SGHDT; CDR2 reads YYEEEE. Unmatched junction bases numbered 14, after V lost 4 bases and J lost 5 bases. The DNA for the CDR3 is TGTGCCAGCAGCCCACCACTAGACAGGGGGCAAAAGACCGGGGAGCTGTTTTTT. Its translation is CASSPPLDRGQKTGELFF.

The chain recombines TRBV13 with TRBJ2-1; maybe TRBD2 (6 bases). Trimming removed 4 bases from V and 2 bases from J, with 12 bases in between. The germline CDR1 and CDR2 sequences are PRHDT and FYEKMQ (reference sequence). This CDR3 is 15 amino acids long. The CDR3 sequence is CASSSPGGPYNEQFF. The DNA of the CDR3 is TGTGCCAGCAGCTCACCCGGGGGTCCCTACAATGAGCAGTTCTTC.

The rearrangement uses TRBV15 and TRBJ2-7; 11 bases map to TRBD2. J was trimmed by 3 bases and V by 7 bases; bases with no gene match: 5. CDR1 is LNHNV and CDR2 is YYDKDF in the germline V gene (reference sequence). The CDR3 extends over 14 amino acids. The CDR3 sequence: CATTSGGSYYEQYF. The CDR3 region has the DNA TGTGCCACCACTAGCGGGGGGTCCTACTACGAGCAGTACTTC.

The J gene is TRBJ1-2, the V gene TRBV21-1. TRBV21-1 represents a pseudogene. CDR3 size: 11 residues. This chain's CDR3 is CASSKDRDCRF. The DNA for the CDR3 is TGTGCCAGCAGCAAAGATAGGGACTGCCGATTC.

In the case of this clone: This CDR3 is also generated by other DNA sequences in the sample. The chain combines TRBV28 with TRBJ2-7; 8 bases map to TRBD1. The CDR3 has 14 residues. Germline assignment: CDR1 MDHEN and CDR2 SYDVKM. V lost 6 bases and J lost 4; bases outside the gene matches: 8. The DNA of the CDR3 is TGTGCCAGCAGCGGACAGGGCGGCTCATACGAGCAGTACTTC. Protein product: CASSGQGGSYEQYF.

The rearrangement joins TRBV5-1 to TRBJ1-2; 7 bases align to TRBD1. The CDR3 covers 13 residues. V trimming: 4 bases; J trimming: 6 bases; junction bases outside the gene matches: 6. From germline, CDR1 is SGHRS and CDR2 YFSETQ. CDR3 sequence (DNA): TGCGCCAGCAGCATACAGGGGAGGGATGGCTACACCTTC. It codes for CASSIQGRDGYTF.

This clone appeared a few times. The chain is built from TRBV30 and TRBJ1-5; no definite D call. Trimming shortened V by 1 base and J by 7 bases, and 11 bases separated the two germline ends. Germline V gene data show CDR1 as GTSNPN and CDR2 as SVGIG (reference sequence). The CDR3 is 13 amino acids. The CDR3 loop reads CAWSGEAAQPQHF. The CDR3, as DNA: TGTGCCTGGAGTGGGGAAGCGGCACAGCCCCAGCATTTT.

This clone was detected a few times. The chain links TRBV30 to TRBJ1-4, with no clear D. The CDR3 contains 13 residues. Trimming removed 4 bases from V and 8 bases from J, with 14 bases in between. CDR1 and CDR2 from the germline V gene are GTSNPN and SVGIG (reference sequence). CDR3 protein: CAWNQALWEKLFF. CDR3 DNA sequence: TGTGCCTGGAATCAGGCCCTTTGGGAAAAACTGTTTTTT.

The V gene is TRBV9, the J gene TRBJ2-3; D might be TRBD2 (6 bases). V dropped 3 bases and J dropped 5 bases, with 16 bases sitting between them. This CDR3 has 15 residues. Germline assignment: CDR1 SGDLS and CDR2 YYNGEE. DNA for the CDR3: TGTGCCAGCAGCGCAAAGGAGGGGTTAGGAGATACGCAGTATTTT. It is translated as CASSAKEGLGDTQYF.